This entry lists 2 T cell receptor beta chains sequenced from one sample in a study of cytomegalovirus exposure and HLA in healthy donors (TCRdb year 2017). Receptors were amplified or captured by the immunoSEQ multiplex PCR assay. For the multiplex PCR, a mixture combining 60 forward primers for TCR Vbeta segments and 13 reverse primers for TCR Jbeta segments was used. TCRdb mirrors the immuneACCESS table, restricted to in-frame sequences. Some clones are absent from its copies; in checked studies, under half trace to an unresolved V gene, and the reason for the others is unknown. The sample data list 120,000 to 150,000 clones, and roughly four fifths of these were observed just once. In total, the top ten clones hold about 15% of the sample. The specimen was PBMCs. These receptors all come from a human donor in good health.

The chain is built from TRBV7-8 and TRBJ2-5; 7 positions match TRBD1. Germline trimming cut 7 bases from V and 4 bases from J; bases unmatched to any gene: 3. Germline loops: CDR1 SGHVS, CDR2 FQNEAQ. This CDR3 comprises 12 residues. In DNA, the CDR3 is TGTGCCAGCACGGCAGGGGGAGAGACCCAGTACTTC. It is translated as CASTAGGETQYF.

This clone was found a few times. V gene TRBV18 combines with J gene TRBJ2-6; D perhaps matches TRBD1 (6 bases). Germline values: CDR1 KGHSH, CDR2 LQKENI. The CDR3 covers 16 residues. V gave up 6 bases and J gave up 0 bases, with 12 bases separating them. In nucleotides, the CDR3 is TGTGCCAGCTCTCGGGACAAGAGCTCTGGGGCCAACGTCCTGACTTTC. Protein: CASSRDKSSGANVLTF.